This T cell receptor beta chain appears in the sequencing data of a study of beta chain features in type 1 diabetes (dated by TCRdb to about 2018). Regarding the research as a whole: Patients and healthy donors did not differ in mean age, gender distribution, total cell number or subset yield. Regulatory and stem cell-like memory subsets were obtained from only 8 patients and roughly eight healthy donors, while naive and central memory subsets were obtained from all 28 donors. A total of 90 million to 140 million sorted cells were examined across all samples, and RNA yield correlated strongly with the number of cells per subset. In the study, TCRB repertoires of sorted circulating CD4+ T cell subsets from recently diagnosed type 1 diabetes patients were compared with those of matched healthy donors. Findings and caveats that apply to the study as a whole: Because cDNA was sequenced instead of genomic DNA, highly expressing activated cells could be over-represented, though the groups showed no difference in activation or CD3 levels. A moderate but significant shortening of TCRB CDR3 length was observed in type 1 diabetes patients in all four CD4+ subsets. Patients with type 1 diabetes made fewer insertions and deleted more nucleotides at VDJ recombination sites, implying thymic rearrangement abnormalities. Shorter templates might be favored by PCR, yet because patient and control samples were amplified and corrected together, any such skew would affect both groups equally. Because the HLA sub-analyses included only small numbers of individuals, any influence of HLA type on TCRB rearrangement was left unresolved. Naive, central memory and regulatory TCRB repertoires appeared to be more similar among patients than among healthy donors.

The entire isolated RNA was reverse transcribed using the High Capacity cDNA Reverse Transcription Kit, and thus expressed TCRB transcripts were sequenced. Deep immunoSEQ sequencing was performed on naive, central memory and regulatory T cell samples, with an average of about 3.6 million total reads per sample. Sorted cells were lysed in RLT buffer and RNA was extracted with DNase-treated RNeasy Micro or Mini kits, depending on cell number. Each cell subset was processed on its own to prevent cross-contamination, while patient and healthy donor samples were processed together. The immunoSEQ multiplex PCR was used to amplify TCRB sequences from cDNA, generating 87-bp fragments that spanned the CDR3 region. Sequencing of the amplicons was performed on the Illumina HiSeq platform. In the original analysis: PCR bias was corrected computationally using synthetic template baselines, and reads within Hamming distance 2 were collapsed, with unmergeable singletons discarded. Reads were aligned to IMGT to assign V, D and J genes, CDR3 length, and insertions or deletions at six rearrangement sites. Clonotype counts were normalized to sorted cell number within each subset before computing true diversity and Gini coefficients with the tcR R package. Repertoire sharing was quantified using the overlap coefficient calculated on TCRB nucleotide sequences. This is the immuneACCESS table as TCRdb keeps it, with only in-frame sequences that have V and J called. A part of the clones is gone; compared with another copy, unresolved V genes explain less than half, and the rest is unexplained. V and J calls and clone size follow that table, whereas D and trimming were derived from the DNA. The sample table records around 160,000 clones; about 8.1% of these occur just once. Over 0.45% of the sample comes from the top ten.

Each donor gave one peripheral blood draw, roughly 110 mL on average, collected into heparinised tubes. Using a panel that included CD45RO, CCR7, CD25, CD127, CD95 and CD27, naive, central memory, regulatory and stem cell-like memory CD4+ T cells were sorted on a BD FACSAria II. Every sorted population had a purity above 95%. PBMCs were separated immediately by Lymphoprep density gradient centrifugation and were stained directly, without being cultured. So that batch effects would be minimized, each experiment stained and sorted samples in pairs, pairing one healthy donor with one patient. CDR1 is given as LNHNV and CDR2 as YYDKDF, both from the germline V gene (reference sequence). Spanning cysteine to phenylalanine, the CDR3 consists of 14 amino acids. Only the CDR3 portion is preserved as DNA: 42 bases, with reading frame beginning at the first base. V is pared back by 0 bases and J by 5 bases, with 10 bases lying between the germline termini.

In the case of this clone: This clone's antigen is unknown. Base qualities are missing; no much larger clone stands one base away.

The source material was central memory CD4+ T cells from blood. In this chain, TRBV15 is recombined with TRBJ2-5; a tentative D match to TRBD2 spans 5 bases. This clonotype originated in a woman aged 18-35 years with type 1 diabetes. The DNA is TGTGCCACCAGCAGAGATTTTGGCGGGGAGACCCAGTACTTC. This is translated as CATSRDFGGETQYF.